Detailed here is one T cell receptor (beta chain). There were healthy Caucasian individuals from Russia, aged about 6 to 100, serving as donors. This sample is drawn from a study of blood T cells in healthy people across ages. For the study at large: Using template switching, researchers captured about one barcoded beta molecule for each two T cells.

Next came a second PCR, run for about 6 to 12 cycles, which used a sample-barcoded 5' primer along with a J-beta primer mix. Individual samples furnished no less than 2.5 million CDR3-containing paired-end reads apiece. Via MiXCR, TCRdb re-called the 5' RACE reads, giving one row per CDR3 protein. Of about 1.6 million distinct CDR3 sequences detected, around 36% appear once; the ten largest clones hold approximately 10%. Germline V CDR1 and CDR2: LGHDT, YNNKEL (reference sequence). The CDR3 spans 12 residues. V lost 3 bases and J 11 bases, leaving 13 bases between the germline ends. The receptor's source is a woman in her twenties or thirties in good health. The chain links TRBV3-1 to TRBJ2-5, with a weak D call TRBD2 (5 bases). Sequenced sample: blood. DNA for the CDR3: TGTGCCAGCAGCCACTTTTTGAGGGAGCAGTACTTC. Protein sequence: CASSHFLREQYF.